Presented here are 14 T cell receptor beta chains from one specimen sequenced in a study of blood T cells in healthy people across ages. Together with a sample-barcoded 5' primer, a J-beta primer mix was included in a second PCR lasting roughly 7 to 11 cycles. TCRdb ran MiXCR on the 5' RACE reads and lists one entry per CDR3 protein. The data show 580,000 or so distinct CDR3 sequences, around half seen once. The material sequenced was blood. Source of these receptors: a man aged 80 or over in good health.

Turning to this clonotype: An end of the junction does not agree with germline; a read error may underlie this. The CDR3 reads CASSLKDREEAQYF. CDR3 nucleotides: TGTGCCAGCAGCCTTAAGGACAGAGAAGAGGCCCAGTACTTC. The chain carries TRBV6-5 and TRBJ2-1; tentative D call: TRBD1 (6 bases). The J call may not be correct, given that the DNA end is closer to TRBJ2-5. Germline loops: CDR1 MNHEY, CDR2 SVGAGI. This CDR3 comprises 14 residues.

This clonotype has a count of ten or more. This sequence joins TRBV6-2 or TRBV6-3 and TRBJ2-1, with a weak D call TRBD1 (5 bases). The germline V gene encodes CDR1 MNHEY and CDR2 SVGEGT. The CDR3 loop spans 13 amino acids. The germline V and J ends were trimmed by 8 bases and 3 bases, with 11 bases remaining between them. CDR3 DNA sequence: TGTGCCAGCGGCAGGGAAGGCTACAATGAGCAGTTCTTC. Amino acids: CASGREGYNEQFF.

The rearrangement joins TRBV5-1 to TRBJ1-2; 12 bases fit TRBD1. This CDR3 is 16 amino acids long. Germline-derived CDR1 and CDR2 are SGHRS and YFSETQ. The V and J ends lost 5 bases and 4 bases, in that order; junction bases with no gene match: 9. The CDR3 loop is CASRTGTGGASYGYTF. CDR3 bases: TGCGCCAGCAGAACCGGGACAGGGGGCGCGAGCTATGGCTACACCTTC. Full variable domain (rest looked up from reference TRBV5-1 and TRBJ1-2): KAGVTQTPRYLIKTRGQQVTLSCSPISGHRSVSWYQQTPGQGLQFLFEYFSETQRNKGNFPGRFSGRQFSNSRSEMNVSTLELGDSALYLCASRTGTGGASYGYTFGSGTRLTVV.

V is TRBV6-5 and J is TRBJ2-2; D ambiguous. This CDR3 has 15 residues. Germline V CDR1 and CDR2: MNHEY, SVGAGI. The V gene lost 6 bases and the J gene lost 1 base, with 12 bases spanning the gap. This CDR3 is CASRSLGGNTGELFF. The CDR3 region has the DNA TGTGCCAGCAGGAGTCTGGGCGGGAACACCGGGGAGCTGTTTTTT.

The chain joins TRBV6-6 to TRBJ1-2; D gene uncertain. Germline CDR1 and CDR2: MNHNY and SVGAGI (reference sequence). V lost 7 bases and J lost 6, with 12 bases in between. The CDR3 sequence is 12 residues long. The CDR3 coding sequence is TGTGCCAGCACTGCTTCTGGGGATGGCTACACCTTC. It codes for CASTASGDGYTF.

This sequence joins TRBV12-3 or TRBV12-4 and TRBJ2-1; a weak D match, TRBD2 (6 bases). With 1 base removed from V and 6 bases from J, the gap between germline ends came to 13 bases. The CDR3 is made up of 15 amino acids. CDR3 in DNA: TGTGCCAGCAGTTTAGGCGGGGCCCCTACCAATGAGCAGTTCTTC. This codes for CASSLGGAPTNEQFF.

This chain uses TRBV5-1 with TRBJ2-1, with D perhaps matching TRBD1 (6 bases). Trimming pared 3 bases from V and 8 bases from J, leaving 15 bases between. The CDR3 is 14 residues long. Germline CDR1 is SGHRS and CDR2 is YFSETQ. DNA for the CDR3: TGCGCCAGCAGCTCCTGGGACATGCGGGATGAGCAGTTCTTC. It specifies CASSSWDMRDEQFF.

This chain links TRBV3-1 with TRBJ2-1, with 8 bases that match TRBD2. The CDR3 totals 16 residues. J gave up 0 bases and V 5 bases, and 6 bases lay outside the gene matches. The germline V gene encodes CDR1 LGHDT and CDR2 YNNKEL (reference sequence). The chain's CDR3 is CASSFQRGSSYNEQFF. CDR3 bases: TGTGCCAGCAGCTTCCAGCGGGGGAGCTCCTACAATGAGCAGTTCTTC.

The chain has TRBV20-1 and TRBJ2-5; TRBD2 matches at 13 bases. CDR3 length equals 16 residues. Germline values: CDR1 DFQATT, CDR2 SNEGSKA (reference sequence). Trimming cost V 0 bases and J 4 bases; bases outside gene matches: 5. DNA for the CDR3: TGCAGTGCTAGAGATCTAACTAGCGGGAGGGGAGAGACCCAGTACTTC. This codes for CSARDLTSGRGETQYF.

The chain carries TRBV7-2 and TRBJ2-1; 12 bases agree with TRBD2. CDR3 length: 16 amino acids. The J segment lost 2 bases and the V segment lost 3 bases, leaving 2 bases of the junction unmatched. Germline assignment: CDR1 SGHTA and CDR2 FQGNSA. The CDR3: CASSFTSGGPYNEQFF. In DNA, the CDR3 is TGTGCCAGCAGCTTCACTAGCGGGGGGCCCTACAATGAGCAGTTCTTC.

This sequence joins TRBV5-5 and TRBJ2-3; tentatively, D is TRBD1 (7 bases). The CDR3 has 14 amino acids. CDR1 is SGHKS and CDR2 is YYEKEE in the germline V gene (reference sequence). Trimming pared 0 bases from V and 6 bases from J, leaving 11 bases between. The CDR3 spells CASSLEAGGDTQYF. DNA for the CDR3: TGTGCCAGCAGCTTGGAGGCAGGGGGGGATACGCAGTATTTT.

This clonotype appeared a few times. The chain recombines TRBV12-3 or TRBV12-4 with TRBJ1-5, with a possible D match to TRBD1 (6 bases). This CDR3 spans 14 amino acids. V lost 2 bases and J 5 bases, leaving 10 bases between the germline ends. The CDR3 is CASSLRGGDQPQHF. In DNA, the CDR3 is TGTGCCAGCAGTTTACGAGGGGGTGATCAGCCCCAGCATTTT.

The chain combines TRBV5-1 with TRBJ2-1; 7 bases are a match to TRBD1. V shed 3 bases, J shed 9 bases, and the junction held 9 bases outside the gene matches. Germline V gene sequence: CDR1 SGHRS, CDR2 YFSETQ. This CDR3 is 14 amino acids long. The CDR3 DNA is TGCGCCAGCAGCTCACGCACAGGGGTGGGTGAGCAGTTCTTC. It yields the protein CASSSRTGVGEQFF.

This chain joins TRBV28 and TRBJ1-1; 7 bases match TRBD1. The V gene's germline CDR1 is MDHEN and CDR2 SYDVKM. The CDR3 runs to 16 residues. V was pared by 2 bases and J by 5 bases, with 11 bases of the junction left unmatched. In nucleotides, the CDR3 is TGTGCCAGCAGTTTACCCAGGGGGGGGCGGAAGACTGAAGCTTTCTTT. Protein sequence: CASSLPRGGRKTEAFF.